This T cell receptor beta chain was sequenced in a study of cytomegalovirus exposure and HLA in healthy donors (dated by TCRdb to 2016 to 2017). Turning to the overall study: A later analysis indicated that the roughly 120 validation repertoires were generated on the platform also employed for the 600 to 750 repertoires of the first cohort. To predict cytomegalovirus infection status, the study brought together high-throughput TCR immunosequencing, statistical association of individual TCRs with disease status, and machine learning. Along with the roughly 710-subject first cohort, a separate validation cohort of approximately 110 different subjects was used. The study aimed to test whether signatures of past pathogen exposure could be identified by cataloging public T cell receptors.

The library was prepared using the immunoSEQ multiplex PCR assay. The original methods were these. To diagnose cytomegalovirus status from the catalog of TCR beta chain sequences, a statistical classification framework was built. TCRdb limited this immuneACCESS table to in-frame rearrangements with V and J called. A share of clones is missing; checked studies link under half to unresolved V genes, and the rest is unexplained. The DNA was the basis for D and trimming; V, J and clone size are from that table. For this sample the table gives 150,000 to 200,000 clones, of which 70% to 90% were detected only once. The ten top clones hold 2% to 2.5% of the sample. The paper as a whole reports these results and caveats: It was suggested by the authors that the approach could potentially be generalized to other disease states and immunological phenotypes. A later analysis had no HLA typing for the validation cohort, so co-occurrence there was scored across all 110 or so repertoires. In a later analysis, TCRs clustered in the first cohort were found to also tend to co-occur in the approximately 120 validation repertoires, with 94% of cluster scores above 0. In vitro tests confirmed that a few of the cytomegalovirus-associated TCR beta chains recognize cytomegalovirus antigens. A total of fewer than 200 TCR beta chains were listed by the study as associated with cytomegalovirus. In both the original and validation cohorts, the classifier was reported to diagnose cytomegalovirus status with high specificity and sensitivity. Across donors, most TCR sequences were observed very rarely, whereas some public TCRs were present in many individuals.

Separate from the approximately 700-subject first cohort, the validation cohort of 95 to 150 subjects was the group to which the donors belonged. According to the germline V gene, CDR1 reads MDHEN and CDR2 reads SYDVKM. From cysteine to phenylalanine, the CDR3 is 12 amino acids long. Here the CDR3 DNA is all that survives: 36 bases in frame from base 1. Germline trimming amounts to 2 bases on V and 10 bases on J, with 5 as the count of junction bases outside the gene matches. This clone has ten or more counts. Its antigen remains undetermined. No much larger clonotype is one base removed from it; base qualities were not supplied.

The source is a woman under 30 in good health and CMV-seronegative. Material for sequencing was PBMCs. The rearrangement combines TRBV28 with TRBJ2-7, with TRBD1 identical over 7 junction bases. The CDR3 loop reads CASSLGRQGQYF. The sequence in DNA is TGTGCCAGCAGTTTAGGGCGACAGGGACAGTACTTC.